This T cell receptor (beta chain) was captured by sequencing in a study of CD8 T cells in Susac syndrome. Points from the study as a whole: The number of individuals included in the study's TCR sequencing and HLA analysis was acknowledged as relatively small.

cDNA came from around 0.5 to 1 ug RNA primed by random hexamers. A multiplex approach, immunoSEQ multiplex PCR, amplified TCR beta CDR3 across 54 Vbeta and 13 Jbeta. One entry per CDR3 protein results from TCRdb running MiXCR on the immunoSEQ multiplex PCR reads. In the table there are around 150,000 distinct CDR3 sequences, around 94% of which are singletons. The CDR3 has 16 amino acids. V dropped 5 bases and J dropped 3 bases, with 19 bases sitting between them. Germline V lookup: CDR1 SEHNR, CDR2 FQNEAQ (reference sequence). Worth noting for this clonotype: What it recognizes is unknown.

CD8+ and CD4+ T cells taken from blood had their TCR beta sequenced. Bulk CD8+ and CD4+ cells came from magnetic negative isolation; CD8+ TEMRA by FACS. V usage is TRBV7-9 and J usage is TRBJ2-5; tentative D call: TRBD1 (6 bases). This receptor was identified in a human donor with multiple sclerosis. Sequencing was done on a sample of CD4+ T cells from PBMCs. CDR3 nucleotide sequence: TGTGCCAGCAGCCCCGGGCTCGGGACAATGGAAGAGACCCAGTACTTC. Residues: CASSPGLGTMEETQYF.